This T cell receptor (beta chain) was recovered during a study of CD8 T cells in ankylosing spondylitis. Points from the study as a whole: One TCR beta motif, made up of several highly homologous variants, appeared characteristic of ankylosing spondylitis blood. As for the disease-linked clones, they showed a CD8+ phenotype and occurred at relatively low frequencies in peripheral blood.

V shed 0 bases and J shed 7 bases, with 13 bases lying between them. CDR1 is SGHKS, CDR2 YYEKEE, per germline (reference sequence). CDR3 length: 14 residues. In its sample, this clonotype was seen a few times. Its antigen is not identified. From the 5' RACE reads, TCRdb called clonotypes with MiXCR, one entry per CDR3 protein. The sample holds some 800,000 distinct CDR3 sequences, around 11% seen once. The sample was blood, either unsorted or a sorted T cell fraction (not recorded which). The chain has TRBV5-5 and TRBJ1-2, with D tentatively TRBD1 (5 bases). The TCR comes from a male donor with ankylosing spondylitis. The CDR3 is CASSLGRVYGGYTF. CDR3 in DNA: TGTGCCAGCAGCTTGGGCAGGGTATATGGTGGCTACACCTTC.